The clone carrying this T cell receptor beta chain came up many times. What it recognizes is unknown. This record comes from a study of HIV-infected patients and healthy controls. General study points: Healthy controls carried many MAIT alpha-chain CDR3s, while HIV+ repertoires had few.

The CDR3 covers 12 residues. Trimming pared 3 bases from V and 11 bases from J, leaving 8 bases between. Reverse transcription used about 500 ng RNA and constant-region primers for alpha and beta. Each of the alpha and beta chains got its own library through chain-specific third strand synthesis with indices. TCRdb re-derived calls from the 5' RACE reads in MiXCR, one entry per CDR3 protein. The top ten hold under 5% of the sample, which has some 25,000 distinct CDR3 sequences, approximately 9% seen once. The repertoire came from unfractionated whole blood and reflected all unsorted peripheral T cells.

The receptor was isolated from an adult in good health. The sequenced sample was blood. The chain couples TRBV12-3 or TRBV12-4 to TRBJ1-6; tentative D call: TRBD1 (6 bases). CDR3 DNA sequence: TGTGCCAGCAGTTTTGGGGGCGCACCCCTCCACTTT. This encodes CASSFGGAPLHF.